This note documents a single T cell receptor beta chain sequence. The clone's antigen remains unknown. Base qualities are missing; no much larger clone stands one base away. TCRbeta-specific cDNA was reverse-transcribed from approximately 500 ng total RNA using a constant-region primer and ProtoScript II reverse transcriptase. TCRbeta libraries were built with three nested multiplex PCR rounds, a slightly modified ARM-PCR procedure. Each of the first two PCR rounds ran for roughly 9 cycles and used multiplex TRBV1-TRBV30 forward primers together with a Cbeta reverse primer. Sample barcodes and Illumina adapters were added in a final 25-cycle PCR with Deep VentR polymerase. Before sequencing, amplicons of 200-500 bp were gel-purified using a QIAquick gel extraction kit. TCRbeta amplicons were sequenced on an Illumina HiSeq 2500 with 250-bp paired-end reads. From the authors' description of their analysis: Trimmomatic v0.33 was used to quality-trim the reads, and FLASH v1.2.11 was used to merge paired reads so that full CDR3 sequences could be recovered. V, D and J germline segments were assigned to the rearranged TCRbeta sequences by MiGEC v1.2.1b. VDJtools v1.0.0 computed clonotype statistics and Shannon-Wiener diversity indices. To cut down on sampling bias, every analysis after diversity analysis relied on just the 250 most abundant clonotypes from each sample. The public reads were quality trimmed at Q25 with fastp and then assembled into clones with MiXCR by TCRdb, keeping productive beta chains. Rows matching on CDR3 protein sequence are summarized as one entry with the most common DNA and genes. What appears here as the V and J calls and clone size reflects TCRdb's work, not the paper's. The sample table holds about 54,000 distinct CDR3 sequences, of which about three quarters were seen once. Approximately 25% of the sample goes to the ten largest clones.

Total RNA and DNA were co-extracted from 20-30 mg of bulk tissue with the AllPrep DNA/RNA mini kit, without cell sorting. Surgical resection was performed in China between late 2015 and early 2016 on four or five patients with histopathologically diagnosed primary liver carcinoma. At the time of sampling, the patients were treatment-naive and had chronic HBV infection. Five spatially separated regions were sampled per tumor: superior, inferior, left-lateral and right-lateral poles, plus the tumor centre. Histological examination found more than 80% viable tumor cells in every tumor sample. Pieces of fresh tumor and adjacent tissue were cut in half, with one half kept in RNAlater at -80 degrees C and the other half sent for histology. V drops 0 bases and J drops 5 bases, leaving 17 bases in between. The CDR3 holds 17 amino acids from the cysteine to the phenylalanine. This entry keeps only the CDR3 DNA: 51 bases, framed from base 1. For CDR1 and CDR2, the germline V gene lists MNHEY and SVGAGI.

These data come from a study of tumor-infiltrating lymphocytes in primary liver carcinoma (dated by TCRdb to between 2016 and 2019). General notes on the study: Of the five patients, three men and two women aged 30 to 69 years, four had hepatocellular carcinoma and one had combined HCC and intrahepatic cholangiocarcinoma. The five patients had tumors of stage T1-T3 N0M0, with maximum diameters ranging from about 4.2 to 10 cm. Samples yielded roughly 3.65 to 7.5 million productive TCRbeta reads; read depth did not differ significantly between tissue types. The study combined TCRbeta repertoire sequencing, expression microarrays and whole-exome sequencing across five regions of each liver tumor, with adjacent normal tissue and blood. A total of 35 or so specimens from 5 patients went through TCRbeta repertoire sequencing, namely 25 tumor regions, 5 adjacent noncancerous liver tissues and 5 peripheral blood samples. To link TCRbeta repertoire diversity to the local molecular phenotype, the approximately 25 tumor region samples were profiled with Agilent mRNA microarrays. Repertoires from technical replicates were highly reproducible, with mean shared-clone rates about 0.86 and correlation coefficients above 0.98.

Overall results and qualifications from the work: Bulk unsorted samples precluded comparing CD4+ and CD8+ T cell repertoires. Only a few patients were included in the study, and the authors note that the findings should be validated in a larger study. Only about 8-24% of top clones were present in all five regions of a tumor, suggesting spatial heterogeneity of tumor-infiltrating T cells. Compared with blood, tumors had a significantly larger share of the repertoire taken up by the top 250 clones (p = 0.039). Only the TCR beta chain was sequenced, which likely underestimates true repertoire diversity because unpaired alpha chains were not captured. Repertoire overlap was found to be higher between tumor regions (mean approximately 36%) than between tumor-adjacent (around 17%) or tumor-blood (14%) pairs, consistent with antigen-driven expansion.

The clonotype was recovered from a man aged 35-49 years with primary liver carcinoma and hepatitis B virus infection. The chain links TRBV6-5 with TRBJ2-1; TRBD2 might be the D gene, on 5 matching bases. The sample consisted of liver tumor tissue from sampling region 2. Taken with the paper, the label for cell subset or site translates to: tumor region T2, inferior pole. The CDR3 protein sequence reads: CASSYSGRDLVNNEQFF. The DNA is as follows: TGTGCCAGCAGTTACTCGGGCCGGGATCTAGTGAACAATGAGCAGTTCTTC.